This paragraph reports one T cell receptor (beta chain). What antigen it recognizes has not been identified. One base away there is no much larger clone; base qualities are not given. This entry belongs to a study of cytomegalovirus exposure and HLA in healthy donors (TCRdb year 2017). A note on the overall study: According to an earlier analysis of a few hundred of the donors, 200 million or so T cells yielded 117 million unique TCR beta sequences and about 300 Gb of sequence data. An early release that covered about 600 HLA-typed donors contained about 300 gigabases of sequencing data and tens of millions of unique TCR sequences. Of the 300 to 500 genotyped donors, roughly 80% were placed in the genetic ancestry cluster associated with self-reported Caucasian donors. The study was designed to test whether signatures of past pathogen exposure could be identified by cataloging public T cell receptors. The T cell repertoires of 700 or so subjects were profiled by immunosequencing and related to cytomegalovirus serostatus. A separate validation cohort of 90 to 150 different subjects was used in addition to the roughly 700-subject first cohort. The study combined high-throughput TCR immunosequencing, statistical association of individual TCRs with disease status, and machine learning to predict cytomegalovirus infection status. To study patterns of TCR occurrence, a later analysis re-analyzed previously published TCR beta repertoires from more than 550 donors and added high-resolution HLA genotyping. Rather than drawing on any new phenotypic data, the later analysis identified candidate immune exposures from TCR beta sequences and the way those sequences occurred across donors. An earlier analysis of several hundred of the donors applied high-throughput TCR beta sequencing to assess whether each TCR beta V gene segment acted as functional or pseudogenic. Donor age, sex, ethnicity and CMV serostatus were compiled alongside the repertoire data. Genome-wide SNP genotypes for about 55% of the 666 donors were used in a later genetic analysis, which treated that subset as a discovery cohort. All discovery cohort repertoires had been generated using a single sequencing platform. Both class I and class II loci were covered by HLA typing, at four-digit resolution. Typing coverage varied by locus: roughly 620-630 donors for A, B, C, DRB1 and DQB1; roughly 510 for DQA1; about 570 for DPA1; roughly 450 for DPB1. Five DR-DQ haplotypes were treated as single units for association and clustering because of strong linkage in the cohort. Among a few hundred genotyped donors of the cohort, an average of roughly 240,000 unique TCR beta nucleotide sequences were sequenced per donor, around a sixth of them non-productive.

Results and caveats for the whole study, not just this receptor: It was suggested by the authors that the approach could potentially be generalized to other disease states and immunological phenotypes. When HLA alleles, especially DR and DQ, strongly co-occurred, TCR associations were difficult to assign to individual alleles. In a later analysis, most CMV-associated TCR beta chains were found to appear HLA-restricted, with HLA associations seemingly driven largely by CMV exposure. Some IMGT-functional V segments, including TRBV6-2 and TRBV6-3, could not be distinguished by the 87-base-pair reads and were therefore excluded. In a later genetic analysis, a missense DCLRE1C variant was associated with V-gene and J-gene trimming of TCR beta chains, and the association was replicated in an independent cohort. The presence/absence analyses assumed that sequencing depth was roughly uniform across donors, and that assumption may not be true. Immune exposure information for the cohort was limited to CMV serostatus. In a later analysis, HLA-associated TCR beta chains were found to be more clonally expanded and to have lower generation probabilities than equally common non-associated chains. A few of the identified cytomegalovirus-associated TCR beta chains were confirmed in vitro to be specific for cytomegalovirus antigens. Most TCR sequences were observed very rarely across donors, whereas some public TCRs were present in many individuals. Specific HLA alleles were associated with 16,951 TCR beta sequences at a false discovery rate of 0.05 in a later analysis. HLA typing was unavailable for some donors at each locus, so association tests used only the typed subset. This cohort had only TCR beta chains sequenced, and the lack of alpha or paired-chain data limited which features could be detected. A later analysis found that TCR association rates varied across HLA loci, with DRB1 alleles showing the most associated TCRs and HLA-C alleles the fewest. An earlier analysis of approximately 530 of the donors showed that most TCR beta V segments appeared in productive rearrangements either about 90% or about 30% of the time, which broadly matched IMGT annotations. A cluster of highly shared sequence variants was judged likely to be a technical artifact of the sequencing pipeline. In both the original and validation cohorts, the classifier was reported to diagnose cytomegalovirus status with high specificity and sensitivity. A further reported finding was that TCR beta sequences accurately predicted the HLA-A and HLA-B alleles for most subjects in the first cohort. Correlated functional status among segregating V segments might be attributable to linkage disequilibrium, but an unknown experimental factor could not be ruled out. The study gave a list of under 200 TCR beta chains associated with cytomegalovirus. Compared with the roughly 600-donor mean, donors in an Asian-associated ancestry cluster had fewer N-insertions in productive TCRs, according to a later genetic analysis. Approximately 18 rarely observed V segments, including chromosome 9 orphons, were excluded from the earlier analysis of a few hundred of the donors because counts were too low. In a later analysis, several top co-occurrence clusters were reported to appear linked to parvovirus B19, influenza, CMV and Epstein-Barr virus.

V has 5 bases trimmed and J has 3 bases trimmed; junction bases matching no gene number 3. Via the germline V gene (reference sequence), CDR1 is SEHNR and CDR2 FQNEAQ. Including the terminal cysteine and phenylalanine, the CDR3 comprises 14 residues. Just CDR3 DNA is preserved here, 42 bases in frame from base 1. Libraries were prepared through the immunoSEQ multiplex PCR assay. A mixture of 60 forward primers for TCR Vbeta segments and 13 reverse primers for TCR Jbeta segments was used in the multiplex PCR. The CDR3 region of rearranged TCR beta genes was amplified from genomic DNA with a multiplex PCR assay. Amplified TCR beta libraries were sequenced as 87-base-pair reads on the Illumina HiSeq System. Concerning the study's data processing: Across the 640 or so repertoires, a later analysis counted 60 million to 90 million unique TCR beta chains, 8.5 million to 12 million of which were shared by at least two donors. A nearest-neighbor algorithm error-corrected the raw reads and collapsed the reads into unique sequences, merging closely related sequences to remove PCR and sequencing errors. Alignment of CDR3 sequences to IMGT reference sequences was used to assign V, D and J gene segments. For a sequence to be retained, a match of at least six nucleotides was required to both a V gene segment and a J gene segment. A rearrangement counted as productive if the CDR3 had no stop codons and remained in frame with V and J, and every other rearrangement counted as non-productive. CDR3 was defined by IMGT convention, running from the second conserved V-encoded cysteine to the conserved J-encoded phenylalanine. In an earlier analysis of 500 to 650 of the donors, sequences lacking an unambiguous match to a single V gene segment were excluded. An earlier analysis of under 750 of the donors called V segments functional above 56.7% productive rearrangements and segregating when the between-donor standard deviation exceeded 5%. To diagnose cytomegalovirus status from the catalog of TCR beta chain sequences, a statistical classification framework was built. V and J gene assignment, in a later analysis, came from comparing TCR nucleotide sequences with IMGT/GENE-DB human TR gene sequences. A later analysis assigned CDR3 sequences and most-parsimonious VDJ recombination scenarios with the TCRdist pipeline. A later analysis defined each TCR beta chain by its CDR3 amino acid sequence plus V-gene family, and excluded reads lacking a unique V-gene family. To address suspected cross-contamination and a sequencing artifact, a later analysis removed around 600 highly shared, low-generation-probability nucleotide sequences. In a later analysis, a clonal expansion index was calculated for each public chain from normalized within-repertoire ranks of inferred template counts. In a later analysis, generation probabilities were computed with a VDJ recombination model fitted to out-of-frame rearrangements, and the resulting probabilities were checked against IGoR. In a later analysis, hypergeometric tests were used to score TCR-TCR, TCR-HLA and TCR-CMV co-occurrence, with a repertoire-size bias correction applied to TCR pairs. A later analysis estimated false discovery rates by permuting HLA or CMV assignments 20 times. In a later analysis, co-occurring TCRs were grouped using DBSCAN, with TCRdist sequence similarity added in when clustering inside HLA-allele-positive subsets. Repertoires with fewer than 30,000 or more than 120,000 public chains, plus five repertoires with anomalous nucleotide sharing, were excluded from co-occurrence clustering. What TCRdb holds here is the immuneACCESS table cut down to in-frame rearrangements. Part of the clones is not present; checked against another copy, under half of the missing clones reflect an unresolved V gene, and the others are unexplained. V and J calls and clone size are copied from that table; D and trimming were computed from the DNA. This sample comprises around 190,000 clones, 79% of them detected only once. The top ten clonotypes cover roughly 4.5% of the sample.

In total, roughly 710 healthy bone marrow donors made up the cohort. All cohort members were sampled while nominally healthy, although unrecorded immune exposures were likely present. The donor tested CMV seropositive and was one of the 289 seropositive cohort members. A peripheral blood sample was collected from each donor, and TCR beta sequencing was performed on peripheral blood mononuclear cells. Genomic DNA was extracted from the blood cell samples with the Qiagen DNeasy Blood Extraction Kit. This TCR came from a woman aged 25 to 39 in good health and CMV-seropositive. The chain links TRBV7-9 with TRBJ1-1; 10 of the junction bases match TRBD1. Sequencing used PBMCs. Here is the DNA: TGTGCCAGCAGCCCCGGGACAGGGGACACTGAAGCTTTCTTT. The translation is CASSPGTGDTEAFF.